This T cell receptor (beta chain) was observed in a study of T cells in Graves' hyperthyroidism and ophthalmopathy. Findings and limits, study-wide: The model made its ophthalmopathy prediction, and onset followed a median about 5.9 months later.

In its sample, this clonotype was seen a few times. The target antigen is unknown. Germline lookup yields CDR1 DFQATT and CDR2 SNEGSKA (reference sequence). V was trimmed by 3 bases and J by 5 bases, leaving 10 bases between them. The CDR3 is made up of 13 amino acids. Amplification targeted TCR beta CDR3 regions from RNA transcripts. With the HTBI primer set, the TCR CDR3 went through a first round of RT-PCR. A single record per CDR3 protein comes from TCRdb applying MiXCR to the multiplex PCR reads. The sample lists approximately 560,000 distinct CDR3 sequences, under 60% seen once, with about 8.2% in the top ten.

This receptor was identified in a woman aged 18-29 years with Graves' hyperthyroidism. The sample taken for sequencing was peripheral blood or thyroid tissue (not recorded which). The rearrangement uses TRBV20-1 and TRBJ1-4, with a possible D match to TRBD1 (5 bases). CDR3: CSARDGQNEKLFF. CDR3 nucleotide sequence: TGCAGTGCTAGGGACGGACAAAATGAAAAACTGTTTTTT.